The 18 T cell receptor beta chains listed next were all sequenced from one sample in a study of shared clonotypes between healthy human individuals. Repertoires were generated with immunoSEQ multiplex PCR, while TCRdb's copy carries only in-frame clones and drops some. The sample carries millions of clones, around 93% recorded once. As defined, naive CD8 cells were CD45RO-negative and positively selected for CCR7, with terminally differentiated effector memory CD45RA+ cells excluded. Source material: naive CD8+ T cells from PBMCs. The receptors were gathered from a man in his late teens or twenties in good health. Some clones in this sample may be carry-over from other donors' samples.

This clone was detected once. V and J are TRBV11-2 and TRBJ2-1; D may correspond to TRBD1 or TRBD2 (5 bases each). V was pared by 4 bases and J by 9 bases, with 22 bases between. Germline CDR1 is SGHAT and CDR2 is FQNNGV. The CDR3 is 16 residues long. CDR3 in DNA: TGTGCCAGCAGCTCAGAACCGGGACCCCTGTTGGGTGAGCAGTTCTTC. This gives the protein CASSSEPGPLLGEQFF.

The chain has TRBV27 and TRBJ1-5, with D possibly being TRBD1 (6 bases). The CDR3 totals 15 residues. The germline gives CDR1 MNHEY, CDR2 SMNVEV (reference sequence). V lost 2 bases, J lost 7 bases, and 15 bases lay in between. The CDR3, as DNA: TGTGCCAGCAGTTTAGACTGGGGGGCTCAACAGCCCCAGCATTTT. Translation gives CASSLDWGAQQPQHF.

V is TRBV19 and J is TRBJ2-2; weak D call: TRBD1 (6 bases). The V end lost 7 bases, the J end lost 0 bases, and 12 bases lay between the germline ends. This CDR3 has 15 amino acids. Germline assignment: CDR1 LNHDA and CDR2 SQIVND (reference sequence). In DNA, the CDR3 is TGTGCCAGTAATTTTCAGGGGCCGAACACCGGGGAGCTGTTTTTT. Its protein is CASNFQGPNTGELFF.

The CDR3 sequence: CATRGGAGGPTDTQYF. The CDR3 bases are TGTGCCACGCGCGGGGGAGCGGGAGGGCCCACAGATACGCAGTATTTT. The genes are TRBV10-3 and TRBJ2-3; 10 bases line up with TRBD2. The V and J ends lost 10 bases and 2 bases, in that order; junction bases with no gene match: 12. The CDR3 loop spans 16 amino acids. Germline V gene sequence: CDR1 ENHRY, CDR2 SYGVKD.

The rearrangement uses TRBV2 and TRBJ2-7; D remains unclear. Germline-derived CDR1 and CDR2 are SNHLY and FYNNEI. There are 13 residues in the CDR3. The V end lost 7 bases, the J end lost 2 bases, and 12 bases lay between the germline ends. The CDR3 sequence is CASTKLGTYEQYF. In DNA, the CDR3 is TGTGCCAGCACAAAGCTTGGGACCTACGAGCAGTACTTC.

V and J are TRBV5-1 and TRBJ2-3, with TRBD2 identical over 8 bases. The CDR3 loop spans 16 amino acids. Germline CDR1 and CDR2: SGHRS and YFSETQ. The V and J ends lost 4 bases and 4 bases, in that order; junction bases with no gene match: 11. CDR3 amino acids: CASSVAQREIPDTQYF. CDR3 bases: TGCGCCAGCAGCGTTGCACAGCGGGAGATCCCAGATACGCAGTATTTT.

The gene calls are TRBV27 and TRBJ2-7; 14 bases are a match to TRBD2. The CDR3 has 16 amino acids. J lost 3 bases, V lost 5 bases, and 6 bases had no gene match. Looked up from germline, CDR1 is MNHEY and CDR2 is SMNVEV (reference sequence). CDR3 sequence (DNA): TGTGCCAGCAGTCCGACTAGCGGGAGGGCCGGCTACGAGCAGTACTTC. It is translated as CASSPTSGRAGYEQYF.

The V gene is TRBV7-8, the J gene TRBJ1-1, with 8 bases that match TRBD1. This CDR3 is built from 17 residues. Germline CDR1 reads SGHVS; CDR2 reads FQNEAQ. V was clipped by 6 bases and J by 1 base; unmatched bases: 13. This CDR3 reads CASSQKGDRGWNTEAFF. CDR3 nucleotides: TGTGCCAGCAGTCAGAAGGGCGACAGGGGTTGGAACACTGAAGCTTTCTTT.

J is TRBJ2-1 and V is TRBV7-8; D unresolved. The CDR3 is made up of 13 amino acids. CDR1 and CDR2 from the germline V gene are SGHVS and FQNEAQ. The germline V and J ends were trimmed by 5 bases and 8 bases, with 13 bases remaining between them. The CDR3 here is CASSPTSDDEQFF. CDR3 bases: TGTGCCAGCAGCCCAACGAGCGACGATGAGCAGTTCTTC.

A note on this clone: Additional DNA sequences in this sample encode the identical CDR3. The J gene is TRBJ1-1, the V gene TRBV4-1; tentatively, D is TRBD1 (6 bases). The CDR3 runs to 15 residues. The germline gives CDR1 MGHRA, CDR2 YSYEKL. V lost 0 bases to trimming and J lost 4 bases, with 12 bases between them. Here the CDR3 reads CASSQDRGAGTEAFF. DNA for the CDR3: TGCGCCAGCAGCCAAGACCGGGGGGCAGGCACTGAAGCTTTCTTT.

This chain connects TRBV5-5 to TRBJ2-1, with 9 positions matching TRBD2. The V and J ends lost 4 bases and 10 bases, in that order; junction bases with no gene match: 9. The CDR3 consists of 14 residues. Per germline, CDR1 SGHKS and CDR2 YYEKEE (reference sequence). The CDR3 DNA follows: TGTGCCAGCAGCCCCTGGCGGGAGGGTGGGGAGCAGTTCTTC. This gives the protein CASSPWREGGEQFF.

The chain uses TRBV6-4 and TRBJ2-7; 16 bases are shared with TRBD2. In germline, CDR1 is MRHNA, CDR2 SNTAGT. The CDR3 sequence is 16 residues long. J was trimmed by 5 bases and V by 2 bases; bases with no gene match: 3. For the CDR3, the DNA is TGTGCCAGCAGTGACCTGGGACTAGCGGGAGGGCACGAGCAGTACTTC. It is translated as CASSDLGLAGGHEQYF.

The chain couples TRBV28 to TRBJ2-1; TRBD2 aligns across 10 bases. After removal of 5 bases from V and 7 bases from J, the junction contained 8 bases not matched to a gene. Germline values: CDR1 MDHEN, CDR2 SYDVKM. This CDR3 contains 15 residues. This chain's CDR3 is CASSLLAGVENEQFF. CDR3 DNA sequence: TGTGCCAGCAGTCTTCTAGCGGGAGTGGAAAATGAGCAGTTCTTC.

This clone appeared a single time. The V gene is TRBV6-1, the J gene TRBJ1-5; D may be TRBD1 (5 bases). Germline V CDR1 and CDR2: MNHNS, SASEGT. This CDR3 has 19 amino acids. V dropped 3 bases and J dropped 2 bases, with 23 bases sitting between them. The CDR3 coding sequence is TGTGCCAGCAGTGACTGGGGGACTGCCCTTTTCACACGCAATCAGCCCCAGCATTTT. It translates to CASSDWGTALFTRNQPQHF.

CDR3: CASSLFRGQETQYF. The CDR3 region has the DNA TGTGCCAGCAGTTTATTTAGAGGGCAAGAGACCCAGTACTTC. The chain carries TRBV28 and TRBJ2-5; possibly TRBD2 for D (5 bases). Germline V gene lookup returns CDR1 MDHEN and CDR2 SYDVKM. The CDR3 totals 14 residues. Trimming cost V 1 base and J 2 bases, with 8 bases left between them.

This clone has just a few counts. The chain links TRBV5-6 to TRBJ1-2; 7 bases map to TRBD1. V lost 5 bases and J lost 0; bases outside the gene matches: 10. The germline CDR1 and CDR2 sequences are SGHDT and YYEEEE. The CDR3 covers 16 residues. CDR3 sequence reads: CASRSRQGWTNYGYTF. Written as DNA, the CDR3 is TGTGCCAGCAGGAGTCGACAGGGTTGGACTAACTATGGCTACACCTTC.

V usage is TRBV27 and J usage is TRBJ2-1, with 7 positions matching TRBD1. Trimming took 3 bases from V and 7 from J; bases not matched to a gene: 9. CDR1 is MNHEY, CDR2 SMNVEV, per germline (reference sequence). This CDR3 comprises 15 residues. In DNA form, the CDR3 reads TGTGCCAGCAGTTTCTTACAGGGGAACCTTAATGAGCAGTTCTTC. It encodes CASSFLQGNLNEQFF.

This chain connects TRBV27 to TRBJ2-7, with D possibly TRBD2 on 5 matching bases. The germline CDR1 and CDR2 sequences are MNHEY and SMNVEV (reference sequence). The CDR3 spans 16 residues. Trimming pared 5 bases from V and 4 bases from J, leaving 21 bases between. The CDR3 DNA follows: TGTGCCAGCAGTGCTACCCCATCGGCCACGGGATACGAGCAGTACTTC. Residues: CASSATPSATGYEQYF.